The subject of this entry is one T cell receptor (beta chain). Its antigen remains unidentified. Assay: immunoSEQ multiplex PCR; the TCRdb copy retains only in-frame clones and omits some. Among approximately 60,000 clones, around 87% were seen once, and the ten largest hold about 4%. The data are from a study of Tregs in tolerant kidney transplant recipients. Study-level results: Expanding Tregs on activated donor B cells appeared to best identify donor-specific TCRbeta clones. Antigen-driven expansion was suggested because donor-specific Tregs expanded more than all Tregs in tolerant patients.

The nonmyeloablative bone marrow transplants came from related graft donors, with transient mixed chimerism. CD4+CD25+CD127- Tregs, CD4+CD25- non-Tregs, CD4 and CD8 cells were sorted. CDR3 length: 15 residues. With 4 bases removed from V and 4 bases from J, the gap between germline ends came to 11 bases. Germline lookup yields CDR1 LGHNA and CDR2 YSLEER. The specimen was CD4+ T cells from blood (PBMCs), collected 6 months after the transplant. The sequence was obtained from a human patient who received a combined kidney and bone marrow transplant. Some T cells may be graft donor cells. V gene TRBV4-3 combines with J gene TRBJ1-6; D is unclear. CDR3 amino acids: CASSRGLRYNSPLHF. CDR3 nucleotide sequence: TGCGCCAGCAGCCGTGGATTGCGGTATAATTCACCCCTCCACTTT.